The present TCR beta chain was sequenced within a study of shared clonotypes between healthy human individuals. J was trimmed by 10 bases and V by 4 bases; bases with no gene match: 10. The CDR3 spans 15 residues. CDR1 is MNHNS, CDR2 SASEGT, per germline. TCRdb's table, derived via immunoSEQ multiplex PCR, lists solely in-frame clones and lacks some. The table includes millions of clones, around 95% detected once. This rearrangement joins TRBV6-1 to TRBJ1-6; TRBD1 agrees at 7 bases. The material sequenced was naive CD4+ T cells sorted from blood. Described subset: CD45RA+ positively selected. The TCR was taken from a man between 18 and 29 years old in good health. CDR3 DNA sequence: TGTGCCAGCAGTGGAGAGGGGGCTCTGGGATCACCCCTCCACTTT. Translating it yields CASSGEGALGSPLHF.